These 22 T cell receptor beta chains came from one sample sequenced in a study of vaccination effects on CD4 cells after COVID-19. The table came from immunoSEQ multiplex PCR; TCRdb's copy has only in-frame clones and leaves some out. The profile shows approximately 28,000 clones, roughly 80% of them singletons. These receptors lack a known antigen. Before sequencing, viral peptide pools were used by the ViraFEST assay to expand antigen-specific CD4+ T cells. Around day 10 of culture, CD4+ T cells were separated out. Participants received two doses of either the BNT162b2 or mRNA-1273 vaccine. Here the sequenced sample was CD4+ T cells from PBMCs cultured with SARS-CoV-2 spike peptides, taken after COVID-19 vaccination. The receptors derive from a human donor who received a COVID-19 vaccine. Some clones in this sample may be carry-over from other donors' samples.

This clone was found once. The V gene is TRBV10-3, the J gene TRBJ2-1; 7 nucleotides match TRBD2. CDR1 is ENHRY, CDR2 SYGVKD, per germline. V lost 3 bases and J lost 11; bases outside the gene matches: 7. The CDR3 contains 13 residues. The CDR3 loop reads CAISEPGTKKQFF. CDR3 nucleotide sequence: TGTGCCATCAGTGAACCGGGGACTAAAAAGCAGTTCTTC.

This clone was detected only a few times. The chain links TRBV19 to TRBJ2-7; possibly TRBD1 for D (5 bases). Trimming took off 1 base at V and 4 bases at J, with 14 bases between the two ends. Looked up from germline, CDR1 is LNHDA and CDR2 is SQIVND (reference sequence). This CDR3 has 15 amino acids. The CDR3 reads CASSIVAGQGYEQYV. The CDR3 region has the DNA TGTGCCAGTAGTATAGTTGCTGGGCAGGGTTACGAGCAGTACGTC.

This clone came up once. V is TRBV4-1 and J is TRBJ1-2; D gene ambiguous. Germline lookup yields CDR1 MGHRA and CDR2 YSYEKL. The CDR3 runs 15 residues. Trimming stripped 0 bases from V and 6 bases from J, with 14 bases between. CDR3 region: CASSQDPREANGYTF. The CDR3 region has the DNA TGCGCCAGCAGCCAAGATCCCCGGGAGGCGAATGGCTACACCTTC.

This chain uses TRBV9 with TRBJ2-6; tentatively, D is TRBD2 (7 bases). This CDR3 is built from 18 residues. V shed 5 bases and J shed 0 bases, with 18 bases lying between them. CDR1 and CDR2 from the germline V gene are SGDLS and YYNGEE. The CDR3 bases are TGTGCCAGCAGAGGGGGAGGGGGTGGAAACTCTGGGGCCAACGTCCTGACTTTC. Protein sequence: CASRGGGGGNSGANVLTF.

V usage is TRBV19 and J usage is TRBJ1-2; D not resolved. Germline loops: CDR1 LNHDA, CDR2 SQIVND (reference sequence). The CDR3 has 13 amino acids. V lost 3 bases and J 1 base, leaving 6 bases between the germline ends. In nucleotides, the CDR3 is TGTGCCAGTAGTATTGGGGATAACTATGGCTACACCTTC. This translates into CASSIGDNYGYTF.

The table lists this clone with a few counts. The genes are TRBV5-1 and TRBJ1-3, with TRBD1 identical over 8 bases. This CDR3 comprises 14 residues. Germline CDR1 reads SGHRS; CDR2 reads YFSETQ. V was pared by 3 bases and J by 3 bases, with 2 bases of the junction left unmatched. The CDR3 region has the DNA TGCGCCAGCAGCTCGGACAGGGATGGAAACACCATATATTTT. Translating it yields CASSSDRDGNTIYF.

This chain joins TRBV13 and TRBJ2-5; 9 bases are shared with TRBD2. The CDR3 sequence is 16 residues long. Germline-derived CDR1 and CDR2 are PRHDT and FYEKMQ (reference sequence). Trimming cost V 5 bases and J 5 bases; bases outside gene matches: 12. The CDR3 DNA reads as TGTGCCAGCAGCGAGAGGAGATCTAGCGGGGAGGAGACCCAGTACTTC. Its translation: CASSERRSSGEETQYF.

This rearrangement joins TRBV7-9 to TRBJ2-1; 9 bases map to TRBD2. The CDR3 is 14 residues long. Germline CDR1 SEHNR, CDR2 FQNEAQ (reference sequence). The trim removed 3 bases at V and 6 bases at J, leaving 3 bases unmatched. The CDR3 bases are TGTGCCAGCAGCTTCGCGGGGGGGCTCAATGAGCAGTTCTTC. This codes for CASSFAGGLNEQFF.

V and J are TRBV24-1 and TRBJ2-3, with 9 bases fitting TRBD2. The CDR3 is made up of 17 amino acids. V was pared by 1 base and J by 2 bases, with 6 bases of the junction left unmatched. Per the germline V gene, CDR1 is KGHDR and CDR2 is SFDVKD. Here the CDR3 DNA reads TGTGCCACCAGTGATTTCGGAAGCGGGGGGTACACAGATACGCAGTATTTT. Its translation is CATSDFGSGGYTDTQYF.

This chain uses TRBV10-1 with TRBJ2-5; D may correspond to TRBD1 or TRBD2 (5 bases each). The germline CDR1 and CDR2 sequences are WNHNN and SYGVQD (reference sequence). CDR3 length: 16 residues. Trimming removed 3 bases from V and 5 bases from J, with 19 bases in between. The CDR3 spells CASSDPRGPGGETQYF. The CDR3 DNA reads as TGCGCCAGCAGTGACCCCCGGGGACCCGGCGGGGAGACCCAGTACTTC.

The gene calls are TRBV18 and TRBJ1-4; 7 bases fit TRBD1. The CDR3 runs to 15 residues. Germline lookup yields CDR1 KGHSH and CDR2 LQKENI. Trimming at V came to 6 bases and at J to 2 bases, leaving 6 bases not matched to a gene. The CDR3 region is CASSLWDSTNEKLFF. CDR3 bases: TGTGCCAGCTCTCTATGGGACAGTACTAATGAAAAACTGTTTTTT. Combining the CDR3 with reference TRBV18 and TRBJ1-4 gives the whole variable domain NAGVMQNPRHLVRRRGQEARLRCSPMKGHSHVYWYRQLPEEGLKFMVYLQKENIIDESGMPKERFSAEFPKEGPSILRIQQVVRGDSAAYFCASSLWDSTNEKLFFGSGTQLSVL.

This clone was picked up a small number of times. V and J are TRBV28 and TRBJ1-6; perhaps TRBD1 as D (5 bases). V dropped 10 bases and J dropped 8 bases, with 18 bases sitting between them. In germline, CDR1 is MDHEN, CDR2 SYDVKM. This CDR3 is built from 14 residues. CDR3 DNA: TGTGCCACCCATCGCGGGGGAGGGGATTCACCCCTCCACTTT. Protein sequence: CATHRGGGDSPLHF.

This clone occurred once. The chain employs TRBV5-1 and TRBJ2-1, with D perhaps TRBD2 (5 bases). Germline CDR1 is SGHRS and CDR2 is YFSETQ. Trimming took off 4 bases at V and 0 bases at J, with 14 bases between the two ends. The CDR3 runs 16 residues. CDR3 in DNA: TGCGCCAGCAGCCCCCTAGGAGGCGGCTCCTACAATGAGCAGTTCTTC. Amino acid sequence: CASSPLGGGSYNEQFF.

DNA of the CDR3: TGCGCCAGCAGCTTAGGGACAGGGGGCTTCGGGGCCAACGTCCTGACTTTC. It translates to CASSLGTGGFGANVLTF. This sequence joins TRBV5-1 and TRBJ2-6, with TRBD1 matching 12 bases. There are 17 residues in the CDR3. Germline V CDR1 and CDR2: SGHRS, YFSETQ. Germline trimming cut 2 bases from V and 4 bases from J; bases unmatched to any gene: 4.

The CDR3 region has the DNA TGCAGTGCTAGTGATGCGGGTTCAACTAATGAAAAACTGTTTTTT. Encoded protein: CSASDAGSTNEKLFF. V gene TRBV20-1 combines with J gene TRBJ1-4, with D hard to call. Germline-derived CDR1 and CDR2 are DFQATT and SNEGSKA (reference sequence). This CDR3 comprises 15 residues. V was shortened by 3 bases and J by 0 bases, with 11 bases between the two germline ends.

The chain carries TRBV18 and TRBJ1-6; the D is unclear. The CDR3 spans 16 residues. The germline CDR1 and CDR2 sequences are KGHSH and LQKENI. Trimming left V 4 bases short and J 5 bases short, with 15 bases between. The CDR3 bases are TGTGCCAGCTCACTATCGCTTGACGGAAATAATTCACCCCTCCACTTT. Translating it yields CASSLSLDGNNSPLHF.

The chain employs TRBV10-2 and TRBJ1-1; no clear D. V was trimmed by 6 bases and J by 7 bases, leaving 9 bases between them. CDR3 length: 11 residues. Germline-derived CDR1 and CDR2 are WSHSY and SAAADI. CDR3 DNA: TGCGCCAGCAGGGTCGGATTTGAAGCTTTCTTT. This codes for CASRVGFEAFF.

The chain recombines TRBV5-5 with TRBJ2-4; D remains ambiguous. Germline V lookup: CDR1 SGHKS, CDR2 YYEKEE (reference sequence). The CDR3 loop spans 15 amino acids. V lost 5 bases and J lost 7, with 19 bases in between. CDR3 nucleotides: TGTGCCAGCAGTCGAGAGGTGGGCACGGTTAACATTCAGTACTTC. It encodes CASSREVGTVNIQYF.

V and J are TRBV9 and TRBJ2-2; no firm D call. CDR3 size: 15 residues. From germline, CDR1 is SGDLS and CDR2 YYNGEE. V was shortened by 0 bases and J by 2 bases, with 8 bases between the two germline ends. CDR3 loop: CASSVGLSNTGELFF. CDR3 nucleotide sequence: TGTGCCAGCAGCGTAGGTCTCAGTAACACCGGGGAGCTGTTTTTT.

The chain uses TRBV24-1 and TRBJ2-3; TRBD2 matches 7 bases. Germline V gives CDR1 KGHDR, CDR2 SFDVKD. CDR3 size: 15 residues. Germline trimming cut 5 bases from V and 2 bases from J; bases unmatched to any gene: 6. The CDR3 DNA follows: TGTGCCACCAGTGGATCTAGCGGACCCACAGATACGCAGTATTTT. Translated, it gives CATSGSSGPTDTQYF.

This chain links TRBV5-1 with TRBJ2-4; D is possibly TRBD1 (6 bases). V was cut by 3 bases and J by 8 bases, with 15 bases left in between. The CDR3 runs to 14 residues. CDR1 SGHRS and CDR2 YFSETQ come from the germline V gene. Here the CDR3 reads CASSSGQPADIQYF. CDR3 bases: TGCGCCAGCAGCTCAGGACAGCCGGCGGACATTCAGTACTTC.

The chain uses TRBV5-6 and TRBJ2-1; possibly TRBD1 for D (6 bases). Per the germline V gene, CDR1 is SGHDT and CDR2 is YYEEEE. Trimming removed 3 bases from V and 0 bases from J, with 16 bases in between. The CDR3 runs 17 residues. The CDR3 region has the DNA TGTGCCAGCAGCTGGACGACACAGGGTTTCTCCTACAATGAGCAGTTCTTC. Its protein product is CASSWTTQGFSYNEQFF.